This TCR beta chain was profiled in a study of OX40 agonist ivuxolimab in advanced cancers. Study findings and constraints: Researchers report that CD8+ T cells had, on average, more expanded clones than CD4+.

Data came from immunoSEQ multiplex PCR; TCRdb stores just in-frame clones and leaves some out. The sample yields roughly 25,000 clones, approximately 83% seen once. V dropped 0 bases and J dropped 9; count of bases not matched to a gene: 4. There are 13 residues in the CDR3. Germline V gene sequence: CDR1 SGDLS, CDR2 YYNGEE. This clone has more than one count but fewer than ten. Its cognate antigen is unknown. The sequenced sample was CD4+ or CD8+ T cells sorted from blood, obtained in a trial of the OX40 agonist ivuxolimab. This receptor was identified in an adult with an advanced solid tumor such as melanoma, head and neck, liver or kidney cancer. The V gene is TRBV9, the J gene TRBJ1-2; 8 bases agree with TRBD1. CDR3 residues: CASSVAGGRRYTF. The CDR3 DNA is TGTGCCAGCAGCGTAGCAGGGGGCAGGCGCTACACCTTC.